The rows below give T cell receptor beta chains drawn from one sample of a study of radiotherapy plus CTLA-4 blockade in lung cancer. TCRdb's table, derived via immunoSEQ multiplex PCR, lists solely in-frame clones and lacks some. The table has around 26,000 clones, about three quarters seen once. Material: peripheral blood, obtained from a patient treated with radiotherapy plus ipilimumab. These receptors were obtained from a human donor with non-small cell lung cancer who had stable disease on radiotherapy plus ipilimumab. Both conserved end residues are part of each CDR3. Each record gives: CDR3 DNA, CDR3 protein, clone size, J gene, D gene, V gene. A D gene is named only where the DNA matches it firmly. Clone size, where shown, is once, few, many, or a class for clones that have expanded.

DNA: TGTGCCAGTACCTATACCCGAAGGGGGGAGGGAGCTTTCTTT
CDR3: CASTYTRRGEGAFF
size: few
J: TRBJ1-1
D: -
V: TRBV19

DNA: TGTGCCAGCAGCAAAAATAGCGGGAGGGCGAACACCGGGGAGCTGTTTTTT
CDR3: CASSKNSGRANTGELFF
size: -
J: TRBJ2-2
D: TRBD2
V: TRBV2

DNA: TGTGCCAGCAGCTTACGACCGTCCAGTTCAGGGAATCAGCCCCAGCATTTT
CDR3: CASSLRPSSSGNQPQHF
size: -
J: TRBJ1-5
D: -
V: TRBV7-8

DNA: TGTGCCAGCAGCGTTGACTGGAGCTCCTACGAGCAGTACTTC
CDR3: CASSVDWSSYEQYF
size: -
J: TRBJ2-7
D: -
V: TRBV9

DNA: TGTGCCAGCAGCTTAGTTAGCGGGAGCACAGATACGCAGTATTTT
CDR3: CASSLVSGSTDTQYF
size: -
J: TRBJ2-3
D: TRBD2
V: TRBV11-2

DNA: TGTGCCAGCAGTCGGACCGGGGCCATCTACGAGCAGTACTTC
CDR3: CASSRTGAIYEQYF
size: -
J: TRBJ2-7
D: -
V: TRBV28

DNA: TGTGCCATCAGTGAGAGCCAGACCTCCCCCTCCGCACAGATTACGCAGTATTTT
CDR3: CAISESQTSPSAQITQYF
size: -
J: TRBJ2-3
D: -
V: TRBV10-3

DNA: TGTGCCAGCAGCTCTAGACAGGGGACAATCGAGCAGTACTTC
CDR3: CASSSRQGTIEQYF
size: -
J: TRBJ2-7
D: TRBD1
V: TRBV7-2

DNA: TGTGCCAGCAGCCTCCGGACGGGGGAACGGAATGAGCAGTTCTTC
CDR3: CASSLRTGERNEQFF
size: -
J: TRBJ2-1
D: -
V: TRBV7-9

DNA: TGCAGTGCTCCCGAGAACGGCAAGCAGTTCTTC
CDR3: CSAPENGKQFF
size: -
J: TRBJ2-1
D: -
V: TRBV20-1

DNA: TGTGCCAGCAGCTCCGGGACTAGCGCCGGGGAGCTGTTTTTT
CDR3: CASSSGTSAGELFF
size: -
J: TRBJ2-2
D: TRBD2
V: TRBV7-2

DNA: TGTGCCAGCTCACCACCGCAGTATACGCAGTATTTT
CDR3: CASSPPQYTQYF
size: few
J: TRBJ2-3
D: -
V: TRBV18

DNA: TGTGCCACCCGACAGGAGGCCTACGAGCAGTACTTC
CDR3: CATRQEAYEQYF
size: -
J: TRBJ2-7
D: -
V: TRBV10-3

DNA: TGTGCCAGCGCCCACGGGGGTCTCAAGTCCTACGAGCAGTACTTC
CDR3: CASAHGGLKSYEQYF
size: few
J: TRBJ2-7
D: -
V: TRBV27

DNA: TGCGCCAGCAGTCGCTGGGTGACAGAAGATAACTATGGCTACACCTTC
CDR3: CASSRWVTEDNYGYTF
size: -
J: TRBJ1-2
D: -
V: TRBV5-1

DNA: TGTGCCAGCAGCCAAACCCCCGGGACAGGGGACGGCTACACCTTC
CDR3: CASSQTPGTGDGYTF
size: -
J: TRBJ1-2
D: TRBD1
V: TRBV14

DNA: TGTGCCAGCAGGGAAGTTGGGGGCGAGGGTGGCTACACCTTC
CDR3: CASREVGGEGGYTF
size: -
J: TRBJ1-2
D: -
V: TRBV5-5

DNA: TGTGCCAGCAGCTTGGGACTAGCGGGACGGTATGAGCAGTTCTTC
CDR3: CASSLGLAGRYEQFF
size: few
J: TRBJ2-1
D: TRBD2
V: TRBV5-6

DNA: TGTGCCAGCAGCCAAGACAGGGACTTGAGTGCGAACACTGAAGCTTTCTTT
CDR3: CASSQDRDLSANTEAFF
size: -
J: TRBJ1-1
D: -
V: TRBV4-2

DNA: TGTGCCAGCTCATCAAACCAGGGTAACACAAGAAACACCATATATTTT
CDR3: CASSSNQGNTRNTIYF
size: few
J: TRBJ1-3
D: -
V: TRBV18

DNA: TGTGCCAGCAGTGCTTTAGGGGGGTCGGGGACCCAGTACTTC
CDR3: CASSALGGSGTQYF
size: -
J: TRBJ2-5
D: -
V: TRBV2

DNA: TGTGCCAGCAGGGGGGATTTTAACTATGGCTACACCTTC
CDR3: CASRGDFNYGYTF
size: few
J: TRBJ1-2
D: -
V: TRBV6-6

DNA: TGCGCCAGCAGCTTGCAGTACAGCAGAACAGATACGCAGTATTTT
CDR3: CASSLQYSRTDTQYF
size: -
J: TRBJ2-3
D: -
V: TRBV5-1

DNA: TGCAGTGCCCTAGGGACCGACGGCTACACCTTC
CDR3: CSALGTDGYTF
size: once
J: TRBJ1-2
D: -
V: TRBV20-1

DNA: TGTGCCAGCAGCTTAGAAGCAGGGGGAGCTAACTATGGCTACACCTTC
CDR3: CASSLEAGGANYGYTF
size: few
J: TRBJ1-2
D: TRBD1
V: TRBV11-3

DNA: TGTGCCAGTAGTCCCTCAGGGACCACGAATGAAAAACTGTTTTTT
CDR3: CASSPSGTTNEKLFF
size: -
J: TRBJ1-4
D: -
V: TRBV19

DNA: TGTGCTAGCAGCCCCGTTCTCCTATCGGCTACTCAAGAGACCCAGTACTTC
CDR3: CASSPVLLSATQETQYF
size: -
J: TRBJ2-5
D: -
V: TRBV7-7

DNA: TGTGCCGGGACTAGCGGGATTTTAGACTCCTACAATGAGCAGTTCTTC
CDR3: CAGTSGILDSYNEQFF
size: -
J: TRBJ2-1
D: TRBD2
V: TRBV30

DNA: TGTGCCAGCCGACTAGCGGGGTCCACAGATACGCAGTATTTT
CDR3: CASRLAGSTDTQYF
size: -
J: TRBJ2-3
D: TRBD2
V: TRBV7-3

DNA: TGTGCCAGCAGTGCGGCAGGGGGCGACACTGAAGCTTTCTTT
CDR3: CASSAAGGDTEAFF
size: -
J: TRBJ1-1
D: TRBD1
V: TRBV6-1

DNA: TGTGCCAGCTCACCCTCCTTGCTGAGGGACGGGGAGCTGTTTTTT
CDR3: CASSPSLLRDGELFF
size: -
J: TRBJ2-2
D: -
V: TRBV18

DNA: TGTGCCAGCAGCCCGGGATACAAATCTAGTCGTACGCAGTATTTT
CDR3: CASSPGYKSSRTQYF
size: once
J: TRBJ2-3
D: -
V: TRBV14

DNA: TGTGCCAGCAGCCAAGTAGCGGGATCAGGCAATGAGCAGTTCTTC
CDR3: CASSQVAGSGNEQFF
size: -
J: TRBJ2-1
D: TRBD2
V: TRBV4-2